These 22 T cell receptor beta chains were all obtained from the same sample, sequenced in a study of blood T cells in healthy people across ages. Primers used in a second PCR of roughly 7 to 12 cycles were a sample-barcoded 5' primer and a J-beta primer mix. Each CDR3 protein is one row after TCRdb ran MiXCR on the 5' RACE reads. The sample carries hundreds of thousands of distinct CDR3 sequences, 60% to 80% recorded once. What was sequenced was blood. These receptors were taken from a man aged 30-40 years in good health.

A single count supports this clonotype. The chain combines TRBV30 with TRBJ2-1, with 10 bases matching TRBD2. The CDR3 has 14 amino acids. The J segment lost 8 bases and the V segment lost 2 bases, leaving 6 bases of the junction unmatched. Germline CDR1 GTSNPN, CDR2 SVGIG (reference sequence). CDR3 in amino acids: CAWSPGLAYHEQFF. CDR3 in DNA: TGTGCCTGGAGTCCGGGACTAGCGTACCATGAGCAGTTCTTC. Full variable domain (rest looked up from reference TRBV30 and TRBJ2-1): SQTIHQWPATLVQPVGSPLSLECTVEGTSNPNLYWYRQAAGRGLQLLFYSVGIGQISSEVPQNLSASRPQDRQFILSSKKLLLSDSGFYLCAWSPGLAYHEQFFGPGTRLTVL.

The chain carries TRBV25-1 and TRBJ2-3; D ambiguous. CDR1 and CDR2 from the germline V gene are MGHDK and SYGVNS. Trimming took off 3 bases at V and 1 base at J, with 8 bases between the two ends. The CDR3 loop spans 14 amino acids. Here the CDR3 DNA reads TGTGCCAGCAGTGAGCGGATCCGCACAGATACGCAGTATTTT. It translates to CASSERIRTDTQYF.

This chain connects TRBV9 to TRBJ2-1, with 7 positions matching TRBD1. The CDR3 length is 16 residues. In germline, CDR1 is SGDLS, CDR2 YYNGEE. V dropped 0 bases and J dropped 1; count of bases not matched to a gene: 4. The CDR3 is CASSVEAGGSYNEQFF. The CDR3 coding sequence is TGTGCCAGCAGCGTAGAGGCAGGGGGATCCTACAATGAGCAGTTCTTC.

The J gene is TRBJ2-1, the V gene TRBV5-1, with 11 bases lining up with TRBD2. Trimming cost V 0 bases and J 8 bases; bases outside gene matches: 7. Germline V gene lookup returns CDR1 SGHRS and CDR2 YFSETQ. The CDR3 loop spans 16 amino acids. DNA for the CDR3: TGCGCCAGCAGCTTGGCCGTAGCGGGGGGGCCGTATGAGCAGTTCTTC. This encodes CASSLAVAGGPYEQFF. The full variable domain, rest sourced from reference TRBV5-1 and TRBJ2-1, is KAGVTQTPRYLIKTRGQQVTLSCSPISGHRSVSWYQQTPGQGLQFLFEYFSETQRNKGNFPGRFSGRQFSNSRSEMNVSTLELGDSALYLCASSLAVAGGPYEQFFGPGTRLTVL.

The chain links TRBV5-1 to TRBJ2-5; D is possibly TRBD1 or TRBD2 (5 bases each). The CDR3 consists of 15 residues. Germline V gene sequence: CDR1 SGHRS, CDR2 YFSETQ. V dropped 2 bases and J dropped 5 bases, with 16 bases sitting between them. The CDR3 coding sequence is TGCGCCAGCAGCTTTGCTCAGTGGGGCGGGGAGACCCAGTACTTC. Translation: CASSFAQWGGETQYF.

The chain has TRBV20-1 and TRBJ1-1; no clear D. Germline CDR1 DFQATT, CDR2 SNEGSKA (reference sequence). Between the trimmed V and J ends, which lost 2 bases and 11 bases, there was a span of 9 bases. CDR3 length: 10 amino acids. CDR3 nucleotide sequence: TGCAGTGCTAGAAAGGTTGAGGCTTTCTTT. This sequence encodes CSARKVEAFF.

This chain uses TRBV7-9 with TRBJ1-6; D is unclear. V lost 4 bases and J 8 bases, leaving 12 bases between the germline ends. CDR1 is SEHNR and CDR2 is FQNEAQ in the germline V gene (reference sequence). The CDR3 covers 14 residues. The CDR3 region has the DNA TGTGCCAGCAGCTCCCCCCTTGGGGATTCACCCCTCCACTTT. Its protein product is CASSSPLGDSPLHF.

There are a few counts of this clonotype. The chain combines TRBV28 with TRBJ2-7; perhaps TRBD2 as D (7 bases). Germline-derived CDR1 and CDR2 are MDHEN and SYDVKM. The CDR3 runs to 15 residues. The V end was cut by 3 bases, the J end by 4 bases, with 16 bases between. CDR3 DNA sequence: TGTGCCAGCAGTTTGGATGTCAGGGGAGGGTACGAGCAGTACTTC. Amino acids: CASSLDVRGGYEQYF.

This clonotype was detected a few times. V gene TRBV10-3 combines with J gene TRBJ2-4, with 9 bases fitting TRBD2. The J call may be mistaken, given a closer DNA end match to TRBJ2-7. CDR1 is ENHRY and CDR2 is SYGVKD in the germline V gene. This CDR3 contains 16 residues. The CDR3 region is CAISDQAERGDYEQYF. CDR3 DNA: TGTGCCATCAGTGACCAAGCGGAGCGGGGGGATTACGAGCAGTACTTC.

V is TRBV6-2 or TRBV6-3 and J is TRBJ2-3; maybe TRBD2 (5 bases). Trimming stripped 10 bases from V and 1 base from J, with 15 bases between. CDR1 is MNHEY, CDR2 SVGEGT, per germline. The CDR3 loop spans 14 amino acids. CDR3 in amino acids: CAITEDSGTDTQYF. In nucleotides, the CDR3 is TGTGCCATCACGGAGGACTCTGGCACAGATACGCAGTATTTT.

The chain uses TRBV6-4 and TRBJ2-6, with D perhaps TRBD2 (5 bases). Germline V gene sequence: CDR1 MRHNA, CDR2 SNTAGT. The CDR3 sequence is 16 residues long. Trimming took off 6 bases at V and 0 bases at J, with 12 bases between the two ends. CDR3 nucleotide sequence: TGTGCCAGCAGCGCCGGGCGGGCCTCTGGGGCCAACGTCCTGACTTTC. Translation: CASSAGRASGANVLTF.

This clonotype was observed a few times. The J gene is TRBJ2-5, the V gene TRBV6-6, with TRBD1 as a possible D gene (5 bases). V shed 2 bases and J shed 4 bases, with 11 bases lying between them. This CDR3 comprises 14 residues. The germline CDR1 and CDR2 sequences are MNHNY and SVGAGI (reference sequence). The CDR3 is CASSYKQGGETQYF. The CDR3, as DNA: TGTGCCAGCAGTTACAAGCAGGGCGGAGAGACCCAGTACTTC.

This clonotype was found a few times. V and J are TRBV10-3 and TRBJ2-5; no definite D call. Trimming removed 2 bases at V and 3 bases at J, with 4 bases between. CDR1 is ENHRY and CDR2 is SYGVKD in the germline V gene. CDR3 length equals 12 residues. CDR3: CAISEREETQYF. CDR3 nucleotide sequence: TGTGCCATCAGTGAGCGAGAAGAGACCCAGTACTTC.

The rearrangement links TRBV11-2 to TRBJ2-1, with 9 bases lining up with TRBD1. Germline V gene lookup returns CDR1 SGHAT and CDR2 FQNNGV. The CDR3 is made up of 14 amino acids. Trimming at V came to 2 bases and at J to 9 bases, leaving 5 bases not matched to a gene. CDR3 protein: CASSLRDRVVEQFF. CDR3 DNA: TGTGCCAGCAGCTTAAGGGACAGGGTGGTTGAGCAGTTCTTC.

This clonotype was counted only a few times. The CDR3 DNA reads TGTGCCAGCTCCCCCCCTATCCGGAGGGGATGGTATGGCTACACCTTC. It encodes CASSPPIRRGWYGYTF. This chain uses TRBV6-5 with TRBJ1-2; D might be TRBD1 (5 bases). The CDR3 is 16 amino acids. Trimming removed 8 bases at V and 5 bases at J, with 24 bases between. In germline, CDR1 is MNHEY, CDR2 SVGAGI.

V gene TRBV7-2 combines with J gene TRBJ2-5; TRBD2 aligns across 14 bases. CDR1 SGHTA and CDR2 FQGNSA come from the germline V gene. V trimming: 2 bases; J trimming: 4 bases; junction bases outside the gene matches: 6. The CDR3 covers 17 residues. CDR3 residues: CASSLIGGTSGGETQYF. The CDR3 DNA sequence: TGTGCCAGCAGCTTAATTGGGGGGACTAGCGGGGGAGAGACCCAGTACTTC.

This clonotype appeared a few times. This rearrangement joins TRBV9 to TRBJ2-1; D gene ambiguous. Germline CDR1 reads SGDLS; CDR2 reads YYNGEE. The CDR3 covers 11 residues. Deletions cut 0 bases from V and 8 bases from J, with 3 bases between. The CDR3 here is CASSVGYEQFF. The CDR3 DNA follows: TGTGCCAGCAGCGTAGGGTATGAGCAGTTCTTC.

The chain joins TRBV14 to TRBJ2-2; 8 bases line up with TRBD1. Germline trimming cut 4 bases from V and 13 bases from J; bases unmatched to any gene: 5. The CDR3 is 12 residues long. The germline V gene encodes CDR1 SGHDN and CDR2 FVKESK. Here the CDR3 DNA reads TGTGCCAGCAGCCCTGACAGGGGTACGCTGTTTTTT. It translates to CASSPDRGTLFF.

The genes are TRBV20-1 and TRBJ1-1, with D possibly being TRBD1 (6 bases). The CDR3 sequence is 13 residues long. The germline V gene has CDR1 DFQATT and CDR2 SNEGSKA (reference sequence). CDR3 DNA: TGCAGCGCCCACGGACAGCTAAACACTGAAGCTTTCTTT. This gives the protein CSAHGQLNTEAFF.

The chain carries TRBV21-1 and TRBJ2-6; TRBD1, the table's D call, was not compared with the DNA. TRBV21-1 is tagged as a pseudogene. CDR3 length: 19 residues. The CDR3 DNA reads TGTGCCAGCACCAGACGCGCGGGGACACCTGACTCTGGGGCCAACGTCCTGACTTTC. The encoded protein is CASTRRAGTPDSGANVLTF.

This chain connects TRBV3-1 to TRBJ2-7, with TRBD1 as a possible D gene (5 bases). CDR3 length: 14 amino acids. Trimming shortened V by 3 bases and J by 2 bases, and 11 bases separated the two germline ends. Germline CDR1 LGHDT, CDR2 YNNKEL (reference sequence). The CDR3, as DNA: TGTGCCAGCAGCCACCCAGGCAGGGCCTACGAGCAGTACTTC. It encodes CASSHPGRAYEQYF.

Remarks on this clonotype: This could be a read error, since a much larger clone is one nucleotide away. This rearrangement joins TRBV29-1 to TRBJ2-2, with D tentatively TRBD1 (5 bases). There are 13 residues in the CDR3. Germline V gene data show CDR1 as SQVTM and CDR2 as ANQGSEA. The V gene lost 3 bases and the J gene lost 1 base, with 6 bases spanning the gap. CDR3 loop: CSVDQGNTGELFF. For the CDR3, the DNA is TGCAGCGTTGATCAGGGGAACACCGGGGAGCTGTTTTTT.